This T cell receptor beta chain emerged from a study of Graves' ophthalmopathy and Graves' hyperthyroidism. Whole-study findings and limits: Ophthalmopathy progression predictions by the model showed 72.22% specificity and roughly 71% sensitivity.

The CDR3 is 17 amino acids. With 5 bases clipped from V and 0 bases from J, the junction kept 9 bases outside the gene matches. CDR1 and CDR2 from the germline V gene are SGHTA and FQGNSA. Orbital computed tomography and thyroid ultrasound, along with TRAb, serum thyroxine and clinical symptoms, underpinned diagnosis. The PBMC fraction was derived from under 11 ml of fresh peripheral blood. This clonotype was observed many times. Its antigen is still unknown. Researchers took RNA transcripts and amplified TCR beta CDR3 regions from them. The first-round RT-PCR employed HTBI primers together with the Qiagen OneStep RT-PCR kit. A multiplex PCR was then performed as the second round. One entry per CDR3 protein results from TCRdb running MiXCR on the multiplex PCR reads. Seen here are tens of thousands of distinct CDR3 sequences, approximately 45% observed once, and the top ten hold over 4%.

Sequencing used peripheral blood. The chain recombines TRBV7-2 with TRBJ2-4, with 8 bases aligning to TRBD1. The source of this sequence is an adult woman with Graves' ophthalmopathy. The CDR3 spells CASSPTSGGLAKNIQYF. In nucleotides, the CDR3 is TGTGCCAGCAGCCCGACCTCAGGGGGCCTAGCCAAAAACATTCAGTACTTC. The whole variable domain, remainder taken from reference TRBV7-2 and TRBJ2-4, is GAGVSQSPSNKVTEKGKDVELRCDPISGHTALYWYRQSLGQGLEFLIYFQGNSAPDKSGLPSDRFSAERTGGSVSTLTIQRTQQEDSAVYLCASSPTSGGLAKNIQYFGAGTRLSVL.